The rows below give T cell receptor beta chains drawn from one sample of a study of vaccination and CD4 T cells after COVID-19. Using its own MiXCR run on the PCR reads, TCRdb lists one record per CDR3 protein. Of about 13,000 distinct CDR3 sequences listed, roughly 44% are singletons. Their antigens remain unidentified. The sequenced sample was CD4+ T cells from blood, cultured in vitro. These receptors originate from a human donor who had recovered from COVID-19. The conserved cysteine and the conserved F or W are not part of the CDR3 here. Fields, in order: J gene, V gene, CDR3 protein.

J gene: TRBJ2-5
V gene: TRBV2
CDR3 protein: ASLKVEGETQY

J gene: TRBJ2-6
V gene: TRBV5-1
CDR3 protein: ASSLAGPASGANVLT

J gene: TRBJ1-2
V gene: TRBV27
CDR3 protein: ASKLQGAQDGYT

J gene: TRBJ1-3
V gene: TRBV7-2
CDR3 protein: ASSLGYSGNTTY

J gene: TRBJ2-7
V gene: TRBV2
CDR3 protein: ASRAGTRAYEQY

J gene: TRBJ2-5
V gene: TRBV6-5
CDR3 protein: ASSSAGGETQY

J gene: TRBJ2-5
V gene: TRBV9
CDR3 protein: ASSEGLRTQTQY

J gene: TRBJ2-5
V gene: TRBV7-2
CDR3 protein: ASSLGGQKETQY

J gene: TRBJ1-1
V gene: TRBV11-2
CDR3 protein: ASSPTGGAGAF

J gene: TRBJ1-1
V gene: TRBV24-1
CDR3 protein: ATRGTGPTEAF

J gene: TRBJ1-5
V gene: TRBV7-2
CDR3 protein: ASSPERPWGNQPQH

J gene: TRBJ1-6
V gene: TRBV25-1
CDR3 protein: ATQRQGENSPLH

J gene: TRBJ2-2
V gene: TRBV10-3
CDR3 protein: ATGDREGNTGELF

J gene: TRBJ2-5
V gene: TRBV10-3
CDR3 protein: AITAGGPEETQY

J gene: TRBJ1-1
V gene: TRBV20-1
CDR3 protein: SARKVSTEAF

J gene: TRBJ1-5
V gene: TRBV27
CDR3 protein: ASAFGTGSYQPQH

J gene: TRBJ2-7
V gene: TRBV7-2
CDR3 protein: ASSSTTGYEQY

J gene: TRBJ1-2
V gene: TRBV20-1
CDR3 protein: SARASQGAGSASGYT

J gene: TRBJ1-5
V gene: TRBV20-1
CDR3 protein: SARDSKNQGARGNQPQH

J gene: TRBJ1-6
V gene: TRBV6-1
CDR3 protein: ASSPWDRGLSPLH

J gene: TRBJ1-4
V gene: TRBV6-5
CDR3 protein: ASSYSSSGGSNEKLF